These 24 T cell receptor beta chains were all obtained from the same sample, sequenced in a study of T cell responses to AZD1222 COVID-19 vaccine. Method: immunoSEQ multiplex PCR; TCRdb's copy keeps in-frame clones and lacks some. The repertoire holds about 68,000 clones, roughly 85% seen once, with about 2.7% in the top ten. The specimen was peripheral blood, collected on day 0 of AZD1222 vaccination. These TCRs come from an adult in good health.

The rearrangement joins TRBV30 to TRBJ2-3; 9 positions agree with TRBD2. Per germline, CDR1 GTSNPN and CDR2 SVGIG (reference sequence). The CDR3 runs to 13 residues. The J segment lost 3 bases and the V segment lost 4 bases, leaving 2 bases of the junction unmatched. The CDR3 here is CAWTSGVTDTQYF. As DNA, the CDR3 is TGTGCCTGGACTAGCGGGGTTACAGATACGCAGTATTTT. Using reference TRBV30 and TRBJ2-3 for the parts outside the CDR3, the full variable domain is SQTIHQWPATLVQPVGSPLSLECTVEGTSNPNLYWYRQAAGRGLQLLFYSVGIGQISSEVPQNLSASRPQDRQFILSSKKLLLSDSGFYLCAWTSGVTDTQYFGPGTRLTVL.

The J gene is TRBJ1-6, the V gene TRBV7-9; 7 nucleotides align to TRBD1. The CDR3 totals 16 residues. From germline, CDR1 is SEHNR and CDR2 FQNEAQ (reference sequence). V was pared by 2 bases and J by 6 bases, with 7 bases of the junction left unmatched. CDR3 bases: TGTGCCAGCAGCTTAAGGCAGGGGGGGCTTAATTCACCCCTCCACTTT. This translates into CASSLRQGGLNSPLHF.

The CDR3, as DNA: TGCGCCAGCAGCTCGGGACAGGAGGGAAACACCATATATTTT. It translates to CASSSGQEGNTIYF. This rearrangement joins TRBV4-3 to TRBJ1-3, with TRBD1 matching over 8 bases. The J segment lost 4 bases and the V segment lost 5 bases, leaving 4 bases of the junction unmatched. The germline gives CDR1 LGHNA, CDR2 YSLEER. The CDR3 totals 14 residues.

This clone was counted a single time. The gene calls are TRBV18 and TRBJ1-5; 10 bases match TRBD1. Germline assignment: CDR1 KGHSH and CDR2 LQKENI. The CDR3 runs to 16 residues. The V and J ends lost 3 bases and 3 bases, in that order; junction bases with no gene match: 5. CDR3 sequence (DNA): TGTGCCAGCTCACCGGGACAGGGGAGGAACAATCAGCCCCAGCATTTT. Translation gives CASSPGQGRNNQPQHF.

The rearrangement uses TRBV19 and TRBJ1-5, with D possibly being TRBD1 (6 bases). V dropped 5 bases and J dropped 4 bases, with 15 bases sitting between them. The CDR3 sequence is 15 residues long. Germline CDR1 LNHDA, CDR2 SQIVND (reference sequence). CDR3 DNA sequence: TGTGCCAGTAGTGTAATTTCAGGGGTGAATCAGCCCCAGCATTTT. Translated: CASSVISGVNQPQHF.

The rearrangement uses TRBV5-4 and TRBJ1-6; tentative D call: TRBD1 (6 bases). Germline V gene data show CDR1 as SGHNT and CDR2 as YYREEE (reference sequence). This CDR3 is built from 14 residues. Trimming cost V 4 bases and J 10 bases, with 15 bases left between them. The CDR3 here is CASSLQGRGSPLHF. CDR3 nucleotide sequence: TGTGCCAGCAGCCTACAGGGTCGGGGGTCACCCCTCCACTTT.

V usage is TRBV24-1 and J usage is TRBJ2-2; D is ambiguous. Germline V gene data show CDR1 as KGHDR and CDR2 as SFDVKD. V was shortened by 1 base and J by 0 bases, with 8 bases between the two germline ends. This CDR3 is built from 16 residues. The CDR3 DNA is TGTGCCACCAGTGATTTCCCTGCCACGAACACCGGGGAGCTGTTTTTT. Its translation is CATSDFPATNTGELFF.

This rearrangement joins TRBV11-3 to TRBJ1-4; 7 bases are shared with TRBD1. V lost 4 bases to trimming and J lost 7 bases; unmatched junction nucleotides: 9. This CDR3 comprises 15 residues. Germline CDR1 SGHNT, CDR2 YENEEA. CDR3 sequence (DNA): TGTGCCAGCAGCTCAGGGGGGAAGGGGAGTGAAAAACTGTTTTTT. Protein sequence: CASSSGGKGSEKLFF.

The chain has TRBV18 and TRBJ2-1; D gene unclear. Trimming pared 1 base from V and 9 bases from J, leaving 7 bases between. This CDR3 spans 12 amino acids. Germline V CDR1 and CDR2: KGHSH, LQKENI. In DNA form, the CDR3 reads TGTGCCAGCTCACCACGGGGTTTTGAGCAGTTCTTC. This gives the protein CASSPRGFEQFF.

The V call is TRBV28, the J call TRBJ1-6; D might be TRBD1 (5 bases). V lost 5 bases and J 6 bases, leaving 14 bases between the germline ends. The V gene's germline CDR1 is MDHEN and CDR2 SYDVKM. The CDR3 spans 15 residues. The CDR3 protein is CASSTLTGVNSPLHF. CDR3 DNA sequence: TGTGCCAGCAGTACCCTAACAGGAGTTAATTCACCCCTCCACTTT. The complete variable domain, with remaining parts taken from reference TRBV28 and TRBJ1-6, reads DVKVTQSSRYLVKRTGEKVFLECVQDMDHENMFWYRQDPGLGLRLIYFSYDVKMKEKGDIPEGYSVSREKKERFSLILESASTNQTSMYLCASSTLTGVNSPLHFGNGTRLTVT.

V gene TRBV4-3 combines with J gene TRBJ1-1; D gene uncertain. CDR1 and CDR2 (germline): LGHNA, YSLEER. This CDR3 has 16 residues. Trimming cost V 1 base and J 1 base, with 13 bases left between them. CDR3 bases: TGCGCCAGCAGCCAAGTATACATGGAGCCGAACACTGAAGCTTTCTTT. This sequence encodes CASSQVYMEPNTEAFF.

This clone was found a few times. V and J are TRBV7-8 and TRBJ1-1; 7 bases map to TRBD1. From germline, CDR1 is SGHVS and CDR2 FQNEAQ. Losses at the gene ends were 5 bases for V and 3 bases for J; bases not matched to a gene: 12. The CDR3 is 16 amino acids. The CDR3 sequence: CASSQGVLGGDTEAFF. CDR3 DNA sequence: TGTGCCAGCAGCCAGGGGGTGCTGGGTGGGGACACTGAAGCTTTCTTT. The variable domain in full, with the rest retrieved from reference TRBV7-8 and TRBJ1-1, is GAGVSQSPRYKVAKRGQDVALRCDPISGHVSLFWYQQALGQGPEFLTYFQNEAQLDKSGLPSDRFFAERPEGSVSTLKIQRTQQEDSAVYLCASSQGVLGGDTEAFFGQGTRLTVV.

Written as DNA, the CDR3 is TGTGCCAGCACCACTCAGACTGATAACTATGGCTACACCTTC. Protein: CASTTQTDNYGYTF. The rearrangement joins TRBV7-2 to TRBJ1-2; D is unresolved. Germline V gene lookup returns CDR1 SGHTA and CDR2 FQGNSA. Trimming took 7 bases from V and 1 from J, leaving 13 bases between them. The CDR3 has 14 amino acids.

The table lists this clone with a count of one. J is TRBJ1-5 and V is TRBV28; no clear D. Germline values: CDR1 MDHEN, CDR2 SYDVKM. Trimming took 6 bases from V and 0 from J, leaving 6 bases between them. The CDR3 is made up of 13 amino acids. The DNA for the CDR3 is TGTGCCAGCAGGACGTCTAGCAATCAGCCCCAGCATTTT. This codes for CASRTSSNQPQHF.

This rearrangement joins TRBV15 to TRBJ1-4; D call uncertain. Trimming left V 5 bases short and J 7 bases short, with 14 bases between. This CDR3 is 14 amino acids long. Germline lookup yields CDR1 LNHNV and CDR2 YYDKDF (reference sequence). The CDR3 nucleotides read TGTGCCACCAGCCCAGCCTTCCGAGGTGAAAAACTGTTTTTT. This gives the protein CATSPAFRGEKLFF.

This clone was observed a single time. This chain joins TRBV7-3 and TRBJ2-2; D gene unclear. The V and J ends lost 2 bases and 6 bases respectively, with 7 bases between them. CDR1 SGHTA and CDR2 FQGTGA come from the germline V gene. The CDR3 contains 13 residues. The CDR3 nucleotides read TGTGCCAGCAGCTTATTAGTCTCCGGGGAGCTGTTTTTT. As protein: CASSLLVSGELFF. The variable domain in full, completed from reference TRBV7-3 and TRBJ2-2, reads GAGVSQTPSNKVTEKGKYVELRCDPISGHTALYWYRQSLGQGPEFLIYFQGTGAADDSGLPNDRFFAVRPEGSVSTLKIQRTERGDSAVYLCASSLLVSGELFFGEGSRLTVL.

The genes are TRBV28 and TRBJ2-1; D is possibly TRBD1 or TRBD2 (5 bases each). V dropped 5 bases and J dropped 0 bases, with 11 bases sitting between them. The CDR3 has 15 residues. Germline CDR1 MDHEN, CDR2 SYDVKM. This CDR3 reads CASSAPGSSYNEQFF. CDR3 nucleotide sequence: TGTGCCAGCAGTGCTCCAGGGAGCTCCTACAATGAGCAGTTCTTC.

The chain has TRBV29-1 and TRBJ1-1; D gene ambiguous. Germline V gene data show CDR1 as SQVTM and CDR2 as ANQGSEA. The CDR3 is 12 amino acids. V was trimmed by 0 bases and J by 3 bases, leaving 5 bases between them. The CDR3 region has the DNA TGCAGCGTTGAAGATATCGACACTGAAGCTTTCTTT. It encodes CSVEDIDTEAFF.

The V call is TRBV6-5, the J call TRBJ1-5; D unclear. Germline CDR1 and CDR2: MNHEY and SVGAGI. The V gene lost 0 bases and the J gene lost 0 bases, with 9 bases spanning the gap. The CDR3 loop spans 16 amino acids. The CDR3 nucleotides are TGTGCCAGCAGTTACTCGGCCGGCCATAGCAATCAGCCCCAGCATTTT. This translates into CASSYSAGHSNQPQHF.

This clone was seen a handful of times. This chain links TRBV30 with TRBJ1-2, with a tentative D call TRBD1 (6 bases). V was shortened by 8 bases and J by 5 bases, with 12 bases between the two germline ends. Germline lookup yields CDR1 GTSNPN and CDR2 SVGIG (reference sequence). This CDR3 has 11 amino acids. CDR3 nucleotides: TGTGCCCACTCAGGGGAGTATGGCTACACCTTC. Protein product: CAHSGEYGYTF.

The CDR3 DNA sequence: TGTGCCAGCAGCCCCCTTCAGGGCCGAATTTACAATGAGCAGTTCTTC. It yields the protein CASSPLQGRIYNEQFF. This rearrangement joins TRBV28 to TRBJ2-1, with D perhaps matching TRBD1 (5 bases). Germline V gives CDR1 MDHEN, CDR2 SYDVKM. With 6 bases removed from V and 4 bases from J, the gap between germline ends came to 19 bases. This CDR3 has 16 residues.

The CDR3 region has the DNA TGTGCCAGCAGCCCCTGGTCCGTCCAGCCCCAGCATTTT. Translation gives CASSPWSVQPQHF. The genes are TRBV7-2 and TRBJ1-5; D is ambiguous. Looked up from germline, CDR1 is SGHTA and CDR2 is FQGNSA. This CDR3 spans 13 amino acids. Deletions cut 5 bases from V and 7 bases from J, with 12 bases between.

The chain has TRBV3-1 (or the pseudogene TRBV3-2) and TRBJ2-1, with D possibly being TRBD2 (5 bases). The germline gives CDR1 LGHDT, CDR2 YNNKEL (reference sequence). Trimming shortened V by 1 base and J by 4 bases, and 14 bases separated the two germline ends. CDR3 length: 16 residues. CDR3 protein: CASSQVNGVIYNEQFF. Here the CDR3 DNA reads TGTGCCAGCAGCCAAGTAAACGGGGTAATTTACAATGAGCAGTTCTTC.

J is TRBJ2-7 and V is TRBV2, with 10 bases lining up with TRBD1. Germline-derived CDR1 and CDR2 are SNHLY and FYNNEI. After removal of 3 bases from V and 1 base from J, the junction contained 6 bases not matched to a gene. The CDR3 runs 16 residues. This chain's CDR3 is CASSDPGDRGSYEQYF. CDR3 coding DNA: TGTGCCAGCAGTGACCCGGGGGACAGGGGTTCCTACGAGCAGTACTTC.